A single sample is the source of the 32 T cell receptor beta chains below, sequenced in a study of CD8+CD57+ T cells in acquired aplastic anemia. The study profiled TCR beta VDJ and CDR3 using genomic DNA as template. TCRdb analysed the reads with MiXCR anew, one entry per CDR3 protein. The repertoire consists of approximately 470,000 distinct CDR3 sequences, with about a third occurring once and the leading ten covering 0.82%. The authors sequenced patients whose flow cytometry had shown CD8+CD57+ cell expansion. Sample: sorted CD4+, CD8+, or CD8+CD57+ T cells (not recorded which) from PBMCs. These receptors all come from a human donor with aplastic anemia.

This clonotype was detected a few times. The genes are TRBV6-1 and TRBJ1-2; 11 bases agree with TRBD1. The CDR3 has 15 amino acids. Per the germline V gene, CDR1 is MNHNS and CDR2 is SASEGT. Trimming cost V 6 bases and J 3 bases; bases outside gene matches: 6. CDR3 sequence reads: CASSRGQGADYGYTF. CDR3 sequence (DNA): TGTGCCAGCAGCCGAGGACAGGGGGCGGACTATGGCTACACCTTC.

This clonotype has at least ten counts. The chain has TRBV19 and TRBJ2-7, with 9 bases lining up with TRBD2. The germline CDR1 and CDR2 sequences are LNHDA and SQIVND (reference sequence). CDR3 length: 14 amino acids. V was clipped by 4 bases and J by 3 bases; unmatched bases: 4. CDR3 in amino acids: CASSRVAGDYEQYF. DNA of the CDR3: TGTGCCAGTAGTAGAGTAGCGGGGGACTACGAGCAGTACTTC.

This clonotype was recorded a few times. CDR3 loop: CASSVEAGPGTDTQYF. Written as DNA, the CDR3 is TGTGCCAGCAGCGTAGAGGCGGGTCCAGGCACAGATACGCAGTATTTT. The rearrangement links TRBV9 to TRBJ2-3; TRBD2 is a possible D gene (5 bases). V lost 0 bases, J lost 1 base, and 12 bases lay in between. CDR3 length: 16 amino acids. Germline V gene lookup returns CDR1 SGDLS and CDR2 YYNGEE.

On this clonotype: At one end, the junction sequence differs from germline, possibly due to a read error. The chain combines TRBV12-3 or TRBV12-4 with TRBJ2-7; D remains ambiguous. The CDR3 runs 15 residues. The CDR3 DNA sequence: TGTGCCAGCAGTTTAGGATTAGCCCTCTCCTCCGAGCAGTACTTC. Translating gives CASSLGLALSSEQYF.

The chain couples TRBV12-3 or TRBV12-4 to TRBJ2-6, with 11 nucleotides matching TRBD2. The CDR3 extends over 17 amino acids. The trim removed 7 bases at V and 2 bases at J, leaving 7 bases unmatched. The CDR3 loop is CASKIAGGPAGANVLTF. The DNA for the CDR3 is TGTGCCAGCAAAATAGCGGGAGGGCCTGCTGGGGCCAACGTCCTGACTTTC.

This sequence joins TRBV24-1 and TRBJ1-1, with D possibly matching TRBD1 (5 bases). Germline V gene lookup returns CDR1 KGHDR and CDR2 SFDVKD. The V gene lost 4 bases and the J gene lost 7 bases, with 12 bases spanning the gap. The CDR3 loop spans 13 amino acids. The CDR3 nucleotides read TGTGCCACCAGTGACCTAAGGGACGGTGAAGCTTTCTTT. Translation gives CATSDLRDGEAFF.

Concerning this clonotype itself: Likely a read error: the CDR3 ends without its conserved phenylalanine or tryptophan. The gene calls are TRBV10-3 and TRBJ2-2, with D perhaps TRBD1 (6 bases). The CDR3 contains 15 residues. V was cut by 5 bases and J by 2 bases, with 12 bases left in between. Germline lookup yields CDR1 ENHRY and CDR2 SYGVKD. The CDR3 reads CAISTDRTNTGELFS. The CDR3, as DNA: TGTGCCATCAGTACGGACAGAACAAACACCGGGGAGCTGTTTTCT.

The gene calls are TRBV5-5 and TRBJ1-4, with D possibly TRBD1 on 5 matching bases. The CDR3 runs 16 residues. V lost 0 bases to trimming and J lost 13 bases, with 22 bases between them. CDR1 and CDR2 from the germline V gene are SGHKS and YYEKEE (reference sequence). This chain's CDR3 is CASSLVSGPQSRGLFF. The DNA for the CDR3 is TGTGCCAGCAGCTTGGTGTCCGGGCCCCAATCAAGGGGACTGTTTTTT.

The table lists this clonotype with a few counts. The chain uses TRBV5-1 and TRBJ1-1; 7 nucleotides line up with TRBD1. This CDR3 has 14 amino acids. Germline CDR1 and CDR2: SGHRS and YFSETQ. The V and J ends lost 4 bases and 5 bases, in that order; junction bases with no gene match: 8. CDR3 region: CASSEYRGGTEAFF. The CDR3 DNA sequence: TGCGCCAGCAGCGAATACAGGGGTGGAACTGAAGCTTTCTTT.

The gene calls are TRBV11-1 and TRBJ2-5; the match to TRBD2 covers 7 bases. Trimming at V came to 5 bases and at J to 5 bases, leaving 17 bases not matched to a gene. The V gene's germline CDR1 is SGHAT and CDR2 FQDESV (reference sequence). The CDR3 spans 17 residues. The CDR3 sequence: CASSPTLRGFNRETQYF. The CDR3, as DNA: TGTGCCAGCAGCCCCACGCTGCGGGGGTTTAACAGGGAGACCCAGTACTTC.

J is TRBJ2-5 and V is TRBV20-1; possibly TRBD1 or TRBD2 for D (5 bases each). Trimming removed 7 bases at V and 7 bases at J, with 16 bases between. CDR3 length: 12 amino acids. Germline CDR1 is DFQATT and CDR2 is SNEGSKA (reference sequence). The CDR3 here is CSGGSAAATQYF. The CDR3 DNA is TGCAGTGGGGGGAGCGCAGCGGCGACCCAGTACTTC.

This clonotype has a count of ten or more. This chain connects TRBV20-1 to TRBJ1-2, with D maybe TRBD1 (6 bases). This CDR3 has 12 residues. Trimming stripped 5 bases from V and 4 bases from J, with 11 bases between. From germline, CDR1 is DFQATT and CDR2 SNEGSKA (reference sequence). CDR3 region: CSARTGSYGYTF. The CDR3 region has the DNA TGCAGTGCTCGAACAGGGTCCTATGGCTACACCTTC.

This clonotype appeared once. This CDR3 reads CASSLQQGRLNTEAFF. The CDR3 coding sequence is TGTGCCAGCAGCCTCCAACAGGGGCGTCTGAACACTGAAGCTTTCTTT. V gene TRBV2 combines with J gene TRBJ1-1; 7 bases match TRBD1. The V and J ends lost 6 bases and 0 bases, in that order; junction bases with no gene match: 10. Germline-derived CDR1 and CDR2 are SNHLY and FYNNEI. The CDR3 runs to 16 residues.

In the case of this clonotype: One base away lies a much larger clone, so this may be a sequencing read error. The V and J genes are TRBV9 and TRBJ2-7; D perhaps matches TRBD1 (6 bases). The germline V gene encodes CDR1 SGDLS and CDR2 YYNGEE. This CDR3 spans 15 amino acids. The V gene lost 0 bases and the J gene lost 4 bases, with 14 bases spanning the gap. The CDR3 loop is CASSVEGAGDYEQYF. For the CDR3, the DNA is TGTGCCAGCAGCGTAGAAGGGGCAGGGGATTACGAGCAGTACTTC.

The chain combines TRBV6-5 with TRBJ1-1; 10 nucleotides agree with TRBD1. Germline V gene data show CDR1 as MNHEY and CDR2 as SVGAGI. V dropped 2 bases and J dropped 6; count of bases not matched to a gene: 3. The length of the CDR3 is 14 residues. CDR3 nucleotides: TGTGCCAGCAGTTACCGGACAGGGGGTTCTGAAGCTTTCTTT. This codes for CASSYRTGGSEAFF.

This clonotype was seen only a few times. V is TRBV2 and J is TRBJ2-1; D unresolved. CDR1 and CDR2 (germline): SNHLY, FYNNEI. V gave up 6 bases and J gave up 0 bases, with 15 bases separating them. The length of the CDR3 is 16 residues. CDR3 bases: TGTGCCAGCAGCCCCCTCTGGGCTAGCTCCTACAATGAGCAGTTCTTC. Its protein product is CASSPLWASSYNEQFF.

This clonotype showed up many times. This CDR3 reads CASSLLGGGVTDTQYF. CDR3 in DNA: TGTGCCAGCAGCTTATTAGGAGGGGGGGTCACAGATACGCAGTATTTT. V gene TRBV11-2 combines with J gene TRBJ2-3; D may be TRBD2 (7 bases). The CDR3 is made up of 16 amino acids. V was shortened by 2 bases and J by 2 bases, with 14 bases between the two germline ends. The germline gives CDR1 SGHAT, CDR2 FQNNGV.

The chain has TRBV19 and TRBJ2-7; 9 nucleotides align to TRBD1. CDR1 and CDR2 from the germline V gene are LNHDA and SQIVND (reference sequence). The CDR3 loop spans 17 amino acids. V shed 5 bases, J shed 6 bases, and the junction held 17 bases outside the gene matches. Here the CDR3 reads CASSPGVPGQGVGEQYF. Here the CDR3 DNA reads TGTGCCAGTAGTCCAGGGGTACCGGGACAGGGCGTGGGCGAGCAGTACTTC. Complete variable domain (other parts from reference TRBV19 and TRBJ2-7): DGGITQSPKYLFRKEGQNVTLSCEQNLNHDAMYWYRQDPGQGLRLIYYSQIVNDFQKGDIAEGYSVSREKKESFPLTVTSAQKNPTAFYLCASSPGVPGQGVGEQYFGPGTRLTVT.

This clonotype was seen a single time. The rearrangement uses TRBV25-1 and TRBJ1-2; TRBD1 matches 8 bases. The CDR3 runs to 14 residues. V lost 9 bases, J lost 8 bases, and 14 bases stayed unmatched. Germline V gene sequence: CDR1 MGHDK, CDR2 SYGVNS. The DNA of the CDR3 is TGTGCCAGTCTCGGCGGACAGGGAATAGCAGGCTACACCTTC. This translates into CASLGGQGIAGYTF.

Points on this clonotype: A much larger clone is a single base away; this may be a read error. V usage is TRBV19 and J usage is TRBJ1-5, with D maybe TRBD1 (6 bases). CDR1 LNHDA and CDR2 SQIVND come from the germline V gene (reference sequence). There are 16 residues in the CDR3. The ends were cut back, 4 bases at V and 4 bases at J, with 17 bases in the middle. CDR3 in DNA: TGTGCCAGTAGTACAGGTCGGACAGCCGGGAATCAGCCCCAGCATTTT. The encoded protein is CASSTGRTAGNQPQHF.

The chain employs TRBV2 and TRBJ1-1; D is unresolved. The V end was cut by 7 bases, the J end by 5 bases, with 14 bases between. Germline CDR1 is SNHLY and CDR2 is FYNNEI. The CDR3 consists of 13 residues. The CDR3 sequence is CASNTFEVTEAFF. As DNA, the CDR3 is TGTGCCAGCAACACTTTTGAGGTGACTGAAGCTTTCTTT.

This clonotype was counted a single time. CDR3 nucleotides: TGTGCCACCAGTGATACGGAGGGGGGAGTCCAAGAGACCCAGTACTTC. It encodes CATSDTEGGVQETQYF. The V and J genes are TRBV24-1 and TRBJ2-5; either TRBD1 or TRBD2 may fit D (6 bases each). This CDR3 contains 16 residues. V shed 3 bases and J shed 1 base, with 14 bases lying between them. Germline CDR1 is KGHDR and CDR2 is SFDVKD.

This clonotype has just a few counts. The rearrangement joins TRBV20-1 to TRBJ1-1; the D is unclear. The CDR3 runs to 13 residues. V lost 3 bases and J 2 bases, leaving 10 bases between the germline ends. Germline V gene sequence: CDR1 DFQATT, CDR2 SNEGSKA (reference sequence). The CDR3 loop reads CSARIPGNTEAFF. In nucleotides, the CDR3 is TGCAGTGCTAGGATCCCCGGAAACACTGAAGCTTTCTTT.

Worth noting for this clonotype: This could be a read error, since a much larger clone is one nucleotide away. The rearrangement joins TRBV11-1 to TRBJ1-2; no firm D call. This CDR3 region has 15 residues. Germline loops: CDR1 SGHAT, CDR2 FQDESV (reference sequence). CDR3 amino acids: CAGSLYEGNNYGYTF. The CDR3 region has the DNA TGTGCCGGCAGCTTATACGAGGGCAATAACTATGGCTACACCTTC.

The chain joins TRBV15 to TRBJ1-1, with D perhaps matching TRBD1 (5 bases). Trimming removed 3 bases at V and 1 base at J, with 6 bases between. CDR3 size: 13 residues. Germline-derived CDR1 and CDR2 are LNHNV and YYDKDF (reference sequence). CDR3 residues: CATSSRGNTEAFF. The CDR3 DNA reads as TGTGCCACCAGCAGTAGGGGGAACACTGAAGCTTTCTTT.

This clonotype was picked up a small number of times. The genes are TRBV6-1 and TRBJ1-1; perhaps TRBD1 as D (6 bases). Trimming left V 6 bases short and J 1 base short, with 15 bases between. Per germline, CDR1 MNHNS and CDR2 SASEGT. This CDR3 has 15 amino acids. The CDR3 sequence: CASRAHRVGNTEAFF. In nucleotides, the CDR3 is TGTGCCAGCAGAGCTCACAGGGTCGGGAACACTGAAGCTTTCTTT.

This clonotype was seen ten or more times. This chain connects TRBV6-1 to TRBJ2-7; 8 nucleotides align to TRBD1. The CDR3 covers 13 residues. V dropped 5 bases and J dropped 2; count of bases not matched to a gene: 2. The germline V gene has CDR1 MNHNS and CDR2 SASEGT. CDR3 in amino acids: CASSPTGAYEQYF. The CDR3 coding sequence is TGTGCCAGCAGTCCGACAGGGGCCTACGAGCAGTACTTC.

This clonotype came up a few times. The V call is TRBV2, the J call TRBJ1-2; 8 bases line up with TRBD1. CDR1 is SNHLY and CDR2 is FYNNEI in the germline V gene. The CDR3 spans 13 residues. The V gene end was trimmed by 6 bases and the J gene end by 2 bases; junction bases not matched to a gene: 2. As DNA, the CDR3 is TGTGCCAGCAGGGACAGGGAAAACTATGGCTACACCTTC. Translated, it gives CASRDRENYGYTF.

This clonotype appeared a few times. The V gene is TRBV30, the J gene TRBJ1-2; maybe TRBD1 (5 bases). CDR1 is GTSNPN and CDR2 is SVGIG in the germline V gene (reference sequence). The V gene lost 2 bases and the J gene lost 4 bases, with 8 bases spanning the gap. This CDR3 region has 12 residues. This CDR3 reads CAWSRGGYGYTF. The CDR3, as DNA: TGTGCCTGGAGTCGGGGGGGCTATGGCTACACCTTC.

This chain's CDR3 is CASNANGYNEQFF. The DNA for the CDR3 is TGTGCCAGCAATGCGAACGGCTACAATGAGCAGTTCTTC. The V gene is TRBV14, the J gene TRBJ2-1; no definite D call. The ends were cut back, 7 bases at V and 3 bases at J, with 10 bases in the middle. The CDR3 contains 13 residues. Germline CDR1 SGHDN, CDR2 FVKESK. The entire variable domain, with the rest obtained from reference TRBV14 and TRBJ2-1, is as follows: EAGVTQFPSHSVIEKGQTVTLRCDPISGHDNLYWYRRVMGKEIKFLLHFVKESKQDESGMPNNRFLAERTGGTYSTLKVQPAELEDSGVYFCASNANGYNEQFFGPGTRLTVL.

The V gene is TRBV11-2, the J gene TRBJ2-5; 14 nucleotides line up with TRBD2. The CDR3 runs 15 residues. Trimming took 5 bases from V and 7 from J; bases not matched to a gene: 6. Germline values: CDR1 SGHAT, CDR2 FQNNGV. CDR3 region: CASSPTSGGVGTQYF. The CDR3 DNA is TGTGCCAGCAGCCCGACTAGCGGGGGGGTTGGGACCCAGTACTTC.

The chain is built from TRBV9 and TRBJ2-1; perhaps TRBD2 as D (5 bases). V gave up 1 base and J gave up 8 bases, with 16 bases separating them. The CDR3 spans 15 residues. Germline V gene lookup returns CDR1 SGDLS and CDR2 YYNGEE. CDR3 region: CASSVTRASYDEQFF. In DNA, the CDR3 is TGTGCCAGCAGCGTAACGCGGGCTAGCTATGATGAGCAGTTCTTC.